Below are 25 T cell receptor beta chains sequenced from a single sample in a study of PD-1 blockade in classical Hodgkin lymphoma. Time point reported: cycle 4 day 1 (C4D1), after more than five weeks of nivolumab. All patients experienced relapse after autologous stem cell transplantation, and brentuximab vedotin exposure was variable. Libraries were prepared by immunoSEQ multiplex PCR; TCRdb keeps only in-frame clonotypes and omits some of them. The data contain some 90,000 clones, about 77% of them seen just once; the ten biggest clones take up about 9.4%. Material: peripheral blood mononuclear cells (PBMCs), obtained before the fourth cycle of nivolumab. The receptors derive from a human donor with classical Hodgkin lymphoma.

The table lists this clone with a few counts. The V gene is TRBV19, the J gene TRBJ1-5, with D hard to call. Trimming removed 1 base at V and 6 bases at J, with 10 bases between. Germline V gives CDR1 LNHDA, CDR2 SQIVND (reference sequence). CDR3 length equals 14 residues. CDR3 amino acids: CASSIVSGSQPQHF. The CDR3 nucleotides read TGTGCCAGTAGTATAGTTTCCGGGAGTCAGCCCCAGCATTTT.

The genes are TRBV7-2 and TRBJ2-4; D gene ambiguous. The V end was cut by 1 base, the J end by 6 bases, with 10 bases between. This CDR3 is 14 amino acids long. Germline loops: CDR1 SGHTA, CDR2 FQGNSA. CDR3 amino acids: CASSLVAGPNIQYF. The CDR3 DNA follows: TGTGCCAGCAGCTTAGTGGCAGGCCCAAACATTCAGTACTTC.

The V call is TRBV28, the J call TRBJ2-5; 9 bases are shared with TRBD1. V dropped 4 bases and J dropped 3; count of bases not matched to a gene: 12. The V gene's germline CDR1 is MDHEN and CDR2 SYDVKM. This CDR3 region has 17 residues. The CDR3 region is CASSYNRGRGLEETQYF. CDR3 DNA: TGTGCCAGCAGTTACAACAGGGGGCGGGGTCTGGAAGAGACCCAGTACTTC.

The CDR3 loop is CASSPGYIETQYF. The DNA for the CDR3 is TGTGCCAGCAGTCCTGGGTACATAGAGACCCAGTACTTC. The chain joins TRBV28 to TRBJ2-5; D call uncertain. V was cut by 5 bases and J by 4 bases, with 11 bases left in between. The CDR3 is 13 amino acids. Germline V lookup: CDR1 MDHEN, CDR2 SYDVKM.

The chain employs TRBV4-1 and TRBJ2-7; 7 positions agree with TRBD1. This CDR3 comprises 17 residues. The V gene end was trimmed by 6 bases and the J gene end by 0 bases; junction bases not matched to a gene: 14. CDR1 is MGHRA and CDR2 is YSYEKL in the germline V gene. The CDR3 sequence: CASSPTTGTFSSYEQYF. CDR3 nucleotides: TGCGCCAGCAGTCCGACGACAGGGACCTTTTCCTCCTACGAGCAGTACTTC.

The J gene is TRBJ1-2, the V gene TRBV19, with TRBD1 matching 9 bases. Trimming at V came to 3 bases and at J to 3 bases, leaving 11 bases not matched to a gene. The CDR3 consists of 17 residues. Germline values: CDR1 LNHDA, CDR2 SQIVND (reference sequence). In DNA form, the CDR3 reads TGTGCCAGTAGTATTCCCTTGGGACAGGGTCTAGACTATGGCTACACCTTC. This encodes CASSIPLGQGLDYGYTF.

The rearrangement links TRBV9 to TRBJ2-2, with 9 bases identical to TRBD2. Germline values: CDR1 SGDLS, CDR2 YYNGEE. There are 16 residues in the CDR3. The junction had 4 bases not matched to a gene; V was cut back by 1 base and J by 3 bases. The CDR3: CASSVQRGVHTGELFF. As DNA, the CDR3 is TGTGCCAGCAGCGTACAGCGGGGGGTCCACACCGGGGAGCTGTTTTTT.

This chain links TRBV19 with TRBJ2-7, with a weak D call TRBD1 (6 bases). The V end was cut by 4 bases, the J end by 3 bases, with 19 bases between. Looked up from germline, CDR1 is LNHDA and CDR2 is SQIVND (reference sequence). The CDR3 has 16 residues. The CDR3 spells CASSKYGTRVSYEQYF. For the CDR3, the DNA is TGTGCCAGTAGTAAATATGGGACAAGGGTTAGCTACGAGCAGTACTTC.

The rearrangement uses TRBV5-4 and TRBJ1-4; perhaps TRBD1 as D (5 bases). The CDR3 totals 13 residues. Between the trimmed V and J ends, which lost 4 bases and 10 bases, there was a span of 14 bases. Germline CDR1 is SGHNT and CDR2 is YYREEE (reference sequence). CDR3 loop: CASSGRDGGKLFF. The CDR3 DNA reads as TGTGCCAGCAGCGGGCGGGATGGGGGAAAACTGTTTTTT.

The rearrangement uses TRBV7-9 and TRBJ1-2; D may be TRBD1 (5 bases). The V end lost 4 bases, the J end lost 6 bases, and 6 bases lay between the germline ends. The V gene's germline CDR1 is SEHNR and CDR2 FQNEAQ (reference sequence). The CDR3 has 11 residues. CDR3 nucleotide sequence: TGTGCCAGCAGCTGGGGCGATGGCTACACCTTC. Translation: CASSWGDGYTF.

The chain couples TRBV7-2 to TRBJ2-7, with a weak D call TRBD1 (5 bases). Trimming took off 1 base at V and 2 bases at J, with 6 bases between the two ends. This CDR3 has 13 residues. Germline CDR1 SGHTA, CDR2 FQGNSA. The CDR3 loop reads CASSLGQPYEQYF. CDR3 in DNA: TGTGCCAGCAGCTTAGGACAGCCCTACGAGCAGTACTTC.

The rearrangement links TRBV5-1 to TRBJ2-3; 9 positions agree with TRBD1. V trimming: 0 bases; J trimming: 7 bases; junction bases outside the gene matches: 9. CDR3 length equals 16 residues. CDR1 and CDR2 (germline): SGHRS, YFSETQ. Here the CDR3 DNA reads TGCGCCAGCAGCTTGGCACCGGGACAGGGTTTTAATACGCAGTATTTT. Its protein is CASSLAPGQGFNTQYF.

The V and J genes are TRBV5-6 and TRBJ2-2; 9 bases agree with TRBD1. This CDR3 is built from 16 residues. The germline V gene encodes CDR1 SGHDT and CDR2 YYEEEE. V was clipped by 3 bases and J by 1 base; unmatched bases: 4. CDR3 loop: CASSWWGQGNTGELFF. Written as DNA, the CDR3 is TGTGCCAGCAGCTGGTGGGGACAGGGGAACACCGGGGAGCTGTTTTTT.

The chain combines TRBV27 with TRBJ2-7; the match to TRBD1 covers 9 bases. The germline CDR1 and CDR2 sequences are MNHEY and SMNVEV (reference sequence). With 2 bases clipped from V and 10 bases from J, the junction kept 9 bases outside the gene matches. The CDR3 covers 14 residues. For the CDR3, the DNA is TGTGCCAGCAGTTTAGCCGGGACAGGGCTTGAACAGTACTTC. This sequence encodes CASSLAGTGLEQYF.

This clone was observed a single time. The V gene is TRBV18, the J gene TRBJ2-1; the D is unclear. V shed 0 bases and J shed 0 bases, with 3 bases lying between them. This CDR3 spans 14 amino acids. Looked up from germline, CDR1 is KGHSH and CDR2 is LQKENI. The CDR3 coding sequence is TGTGCCAGCTCACCACCTAGCTCCTACAATGAGCAGTTCTTC. Translating gives CASSPPSSYNEQFF.

J is TRBJ2-3 and V is TRBV4-2; D remains ambiguous. The CDR3 has 11 residues. Germline CDR1 is LGHNA and CDR2 is YNFKEQ. The V end was cut by 4 bases, the J end by 6 bases, with 5 bases between. CDR3 bases: TGTGCCAGCAGCCTAACGGATACGCAGTATTTT. This translates into CASSLTDTQYF.

The gene calls are TRBV2 and TRBJ2-2; 12 bases are a match to TRBD2. CDR3 length: 15 amino acids. The germline V gene has CDR1 SNHLY and CDR2 FYNNEI. V shed 6 bases, J shed 7 bases, and the junction held 6 bases outside the gene matches. The CDR3 sequence is CASSDRTSGIGELFF. In DNA form, the CDR3 reads TGTGCCAGCAGCGACCGGACTAGCGGGATCGGGGAGCTGTTTTTT.

V usage is TRBV6-5 and J usage is TRBJ1-1, with D possibly being TRBD1 (5 bases). The germline V and J ends were trimmed by 1 base and 4 bases, with 13 bases remaining between them. CDR3 length: 15 residues. CDR1 and CDR2 (germline): MNHEY, SVGAGI. The CDR3 DNA sequence: TGTGCCAGCAGTTACTGGGGGACGCTGGTCACTGAAGCTTTCTTT. Protein product: CASSYWGTLVTEAFF.

J is TRBJ2-7 and V is TRBV5-4; D unclear. V was shortened by 4 bases and J by 2 bases, with 10 bases between the two germline ends. Per germline, CDR1 SGHNT and CDR2 YYREEE (reference sequence). This CDR3 spans 13 amino acids. CDR3 loop: CASSQEWAYEQYF. The CDR3 DNA reads as TGTGCCAGCAGCCAAGAATGGGCCTACGAGCAGTACTTC.

This clone has a handful of counts. The V call is TRBV4-2, the J call TRBJ2-1, with 8 bases lining up with TRBD2. Germline V lookup: CDR1 LGHNA, CDR2 YNFKEQ. The CDR3 is 18 amino acids. Trimming removed 0 bases from V and 0 bases from J; junction bases left unmatched: 7. CDR3 residues: CASSQEEIAGFSYNEQFF. The CDR3 region has the DNA TGTGCCAGCAGCCAAGAGGAAATAGCGGGGTTCTCCTACAATGAGCAGTTCTTC.

The chain uses TRBV19 and TRBJ1-5; D not certain. CDR1 is LNHDA and CDR2 is SQIVND in the germline V gene (reference sequence). Trimming pared 1 base from V and 0 bases from J, leaving 1 base between. The CDR3 length is 13 residues. The CDR3 DNA reads TGTGCCAGTAGTATAGCTAGCAATCAGCCCCAGCATTTT. It specifies CASSIASNQPQHF. The variable domain in full, with the rest retrieved from reference TRBV19 and TRBJ1-5, is DGGITQSPKYLFRKEGQNVTLSCEQNLNHDAMYWYRQDPGQGLRLIYYSQIVNDFQKGDIAEGYSVSREKKESFPLTVTSAQKNPTAFYLCASSIASNQPQHFGDGTRLSIL.

The chain couples TRBV7-3 to TRBJ2-1; 7 bases are a match to TRBD2. With 4 bases clipped from V and 4 bases from J, the junction kept 13 bases outside the gene matches. The CDR3 spans 17 residues. Germline V gene data show CDR1 as SGHTA and CDR2 as FQGTGA. This CDR3 reads CASSSTSPLGGYNEQFF. The CDR3 nucleotides read TGTGCCAGCAGCTCTACTAGCCCCCTGGGGGGGTACAATGAGCAGTTCTTC.

This clone turned up a few times. The chain is built from TRBV21-1 and TRBJ1-2; the table's D call, TRBD1, was not checked against the DNA. TRBV21-1 is annotated as a pseudogene. There are 16 residues in the CDR3. The CDR3 reads CASSKSALRQCYGYTF. CDR3 nucleotide sequence: TGTGCCAGCAGCAAATCAGCCCTCCGACAGTGCTATGGCTACACCTTC.

V gene TRBV6-1 combines with J gene TRBJ1-4; D gene ambiguous. The germline gives CDR1 MNHNS, CDR2 SASEGT. Trimming cost V 7 bases and J 3 bases, with 12 bases left between them. This CDR3 region has 14 residues. CDR3 sequence (DNA): TGTGCCAGCAACGTGACACCTTCTAATGAAAAACTGTTTTTT. It encodes CASNVTPSNEKLFF.

The V call is TRBV9, the J call TRBJ1-2, with D perhaps TRBD1 (5 bases). CDR3 length equals 15 residues. Germline CDR1 is SGDLS and CDR2 is YYNGEE. V dropped 2 bases and J dropped 0 bases, with 11 bases sitting between them. CDR3: CASSVDSISNYGYTF. The CDR3 DNA follows: TGTGCCAGCAGCGTTGACAGCATTTCTAACTATGGCTACACCTTC. Drawing the rest from reference TRBV9 and TRBJ1-2, the complete variable domain is DSGVTQTPKHLITATGQRVTLRCSPRSGDLSVYWYQQSLDQGLQFLIQYYNGEERAKGNILERFSAQQFPDLHSELNLSSLELGDSALYFCASSVDSISNYGYTFGSGTRLTVV.